A selection of T cell receptor beta chains follows, all from one sample in a study of CD8+ T cells in alopecia areata. Produced via immunoSEQ multiplex PCR; TCRdb's table is partial and in-frame only. The sample comprises about 200,000 clones, nearly 60% of which are singletons, and about 5% rests with the top ten. This specimen consisted of CD4+ T cells sorted from blood, obtained at week 24, from a patient treated with tofacitinib. The receptors stem from a human donor with alopecia areata. Each CDR3 is given with its conserved first and last residue. D genes are given only for firm matches. Expanded clones are given a class, and other clones once, few, many or no size at all.

TRBV18	.	few	TRBJ1-5	CASSPPGHRAGQPQHF	TGTGCCAGCTCACCGCCGGGACATCGGGCGGGGCAGCCCCAGCATTTT
TRBV5-1	.	.	TRBJ1-4	CASSPGTPNEKLFF	TGCGCCAGCAGCCCCGGGACACCTAATGAAAAACTGTTTTTT
TRBV5-5	TRBD2	few	TRBJ2-4	CASSLGLAGYIQYF	TGTGCCAGCAGCTTGGGACTAGCGGGTTACATTCAGTACTTC
TRBV2	.	.	TRBJ1-2	CASSINNYGYTF	TGTGCCAGCAGCATAAATAACTATGGCTACACCTTC
TRBV6-5	TRBD1	.	TRBJ1-2	CASRIGQANYGYTF	TGTGCCAGCAGGATCGGACAGGCTAACTATGGCTACACCTTC
TRBV9	.	.	TRBJ2-7	CASSVNQGPYEQYF	TGTGCCAGCAGCGTAAATCAGGGCCCCTACGAGCAGTACTTC
TRBV29-1	TRBD2	.	TRBJ2-7	CSAGGATYEQYF	TGCAGCGCGGGGGGGGCTACCTACGAGCAGTACTTC
TRBV5-1	TRBD2	.	TRBJ2-1	CASSLASGRANEQFF	TGCGCCAGCAGCTTGGCTAGCGGGAGGGCTAATGAGCAGTTCTTC
TRBV9	.	once	TRBJ1-1	CASSSRTGSTEAFF	TGTGCCAGCAGCTCTCGAACAGGGAGCACTGAAGCTTTCTTT
TRBV28	.	few	TRBJ2-7	CASSTFPGASYRDEQYF	TGTGCCAGCAGTACCTTTCCTGGGGCTTCGTATCGGGACGAGCAGTACTTC
TRBV29-1	.	.	TRBJ2-1	CSVGGGYNEQFF	TGCAGCGTTGGTGGGGGATACAATGAGCAGTTCTTC
TRBV5-1	.	.	TRBJ2-5	CASSGLSPLGETQYF	TGCGCCAGCAGCGGATTATCTCCGTTAGGGGAGACCCAGTACTTC
TRBV5-1	TRBD1	.	TRBJ2-1	CASTIDRGDRNEQFF	TGCGCCAGCACCATCGACAGGGGGGACCGAAATGAGCAGTTCTTC
TRBV30	.	once	TRBJ2-3	CAWSTTSLADTQYF	TGTGCCTGGAGTACGACTAGTCTTGCAGATACGCAGTATTTT
TRBV18	.	.	TRBJ2-3	CASSPGTDRTDTQYF	TGTGCCAGCTCACCAGGGACGGACCGCACAGATACGCAGTATTTT
TRBV9	.	.	TRBJ2-7	CASSGGQRSYEQYF	TGTGCCAGCAGCGGGGGCCAGCGCTCCTACGAGCAGTACTTC
TRBV29-1	TRBD1	few	TRBJ1-2	CSVEEDRGNYGYTF	TGCAGCGTTGAAGAGGACAGGGGGAACTATGGCTACACCTTC
TRBV7-2	TRBD1	.	TRBJ2-5	CASSPRRDRLSTLSYF	TGTGCCAGCAGCCCCCGTAGGGACAGGCTTTCTACATTATCGTACTTC
TRBV4-3	TRBD1	.	TRBJ1-3	CASSRAQGLAGGNTIYF	TGCGCCAGCAGCCGAGCACAGGGGCTCGCGGGAGGAAACACCATATATTTT
TRBV5-6	TRBD1	.	TRBJ2-5	CASKQTGLETQYF	TGTGCCAGCAAACAGACAGGGTTGGAGACCCAGTACTTC
TRBV27	.	.	TRBJ2-6	CASSPRQNSGANVLTF	TGTGCCAGCAGTCCCCGACAGAACTCTGGGGCCAACGTCCTGACTTTC
TRBV10-3	.	.	TRBJ1-3	CAISENGDTIYF	TGTGCCATCAGTGAAAACGGGGACACCATATATTTT
TRBV5-6	TRBD2	.	TRBJ2-3	CASKERGSSTDTQYF	TGTGCCAGCAAAGAGCGGGGGTCTAGCACAGATACGCAGTATTTT
TRBV10-3	.	few	TRBJ2-5	CAIGGNQETQYF	TGTGCCATCGGCGGTAACCAAGAGACCCAGTACTTC
TRBV4-1	TRBD1	.	TRBJ2-5	CASSRPGQGETQYF	TGCGCCAGCAGCCGTCCGGGACAGGGAGAGACCCAGTACTTC
TRBV7-9	.	.	TRBJ2-7	CASSRGYEQYF	TGTGCCAGCAGCCGTGGATACGAGCAGTACTTC
TRBV7-6	TRBD2	.	TRBJ2-7	CASSLALSSGGYEQYF	TGTGCCAGCAGCTTAGCCTTATCTAGCGGGGGATACGAGCAGTACTTC
TRBV5-1	TRBD1	.	TRBJ2-7	CASSYGQGYEQYF	TGCGCCAGCAGCTACGGACAGGGATACGAGCAGTACTTC
TRBV5-1	TRBD1	.	TRBJ2-5	CASSTGTGGETQYF	TGCGCCAGCAGCACCGGGACAGGGGGCGAGACCCAGTACTTC
TRBV30	.	few	TRBJ2-3	CAWRREADTQYF	TGTGCCTGGAGAAGGGAGGCCGATACGCAGTATTTT
TRBV6-6	.	.	TRBJ1-6	CASSYHVNNSPLHF	TGTGCCAGCAGTTACCACGTAAATAATTCACCCCTCCACTTT
TRBV29-1	.	.	TRBJ1-2	CSVEDQGDLVYGYTF	TGCAGCGTTGAAGATCAAGGGGATCTCGTCTATGGCTACACCTTC
TRBV6-5	.	.	TRBJ2-1	CASSYSHEQFF	TGTGCCAGCAGTTACTCCCATGAGCAGTTCTTC
TRBV30	.	once	TRBJ1-2	CAWCPNTITPARGYTF	TGTGCCTGGTGTCCGAATACTATTACCCCGGCTCGGGGCTACACCTTC
TRBV10-3	TRBD2	.	TRBJ2-1	CAISLAGGMGEQFF	TGTGCCATCAGTCTAGCGGGAGGGATGGGTGAGCAGTTCTTC
TRBV29-1	TRBD1	.	TRBJ1-2	CSVRTGGYGYTF	TGCAGCGTACGAACAGGGGGCTATGGCTACACCTTC
TRBV20-1	.	.	TRBJ2-4	CSAGLVGF	TGCAGTGCTGGCCTCGTGGGCTTC
TRBV5-1	TRBD1	.	TRBJ2-5	CASSSPGQGAETQYF	TGCGCCAGCAGCTCTCCGGGACAGGGGGCAGAGACCCAGTACTTC
TRBV6-5	.	.	TRBJ2-2	CASRPSRVGGELFF	TGTGCCAGCAGACCCTCTAGGGTTGGCGGGGAGCTGTTTTTT
TRBV2	.	.	TRBJ2-6	CASRLGGANVLTF	TGTGCCAGCCGCCTTGGGGGGGCCAACGTCCTGACTTTC
TRBV7-6	.	many	TRBJ1-1	CASSLVRGAEAFF	TGTGCCAGCAGCTTAGTCAGGGGCGCTGAAGCTTTCTTT
TRBV2	TRBD1	.	TRBJ2-5	CASSEANYDRGREDF	TGTGCCAGCAGTGAAGCTAATTATGACAGGGGGCGCGAGGACTTC
TRBV7-4	.	.	TRBJ2-5	CASSLGNQETQYF	TGTGCCAGCAGCTTAGGGAACCAAGAGACCCAGTACTTC
TRBV28	.	few	TRBJ2-7	CASSPPGGASYEQYF	TGTGCCAGCAGTCCGCCGGGGGGCGCCTCCTACGAGCAGTACTTC
TRBV28	.	.	TRBJ2-3	CASSLYGSTDTQYF	TGTGCCAGCAGTTTATACGGTAGCACAGATACGCAGTATTTT
TRBV19	TRBD1	.	TRBJ1-1	CASSYSGGGAEAFF	TGTGCCAGTAGTTACTCAGGGGGAGGGGCTGAAGCTTTCTTT
TRBV7-3	TRBD2	few	TRBJ2-1	CASSLTRGRGEQFF	TGTGCCAGCAGCTTAACTCGCGGGAGAGGTGAGCAGTTCTTC
TRBV27	TRBD2	few	TRBJ2-5	CASSGRLAETQYF	TGTGCCAGCAGTGGGCGACTAGCGGAGACCCAGTACTTC
TRBV9	TRBD1	.	TRBJ1-5	CASSPQTGGGQPQHF	TGTGCCAGCAGCCCACAGACAGGGGGCGGACAGCCCCAGCATTTT
TRBV19	.	few	TRBJ2-3	CASRGVGTDTQYF	TGTGCCAGTAGGGGGGTTGGTACAGATACGCAGTATTTT
TRBV18	.	.	TRBJ2-5	CASSPRDSKETQYF	TGTGCCAGCTCACCCCGGGACTCCAAAGAGACCCAGTACTTC
TRBV4-2	.	.	TRBJ2-7	CASSQDHRVGEQYF	TGTGCCAGCAGCCAAGATCACAGGGTAGGCGAGCAGTACTTC
TRBV5-4	.	few	TRBJ2-5	CASSSRPDKETQYF	TGTGCCAGCAGCTCTCGACCGGACAAAGAGACCCAGTACTTC
TRBV6-1	.	.	TRBJ1-2	CASSEYGGGGYTF	TGTGCCAGCAGTGAATACGGGGGCGGCGGCTACACCTTC
TRBV7-3	.	.	TRBJ2-3	CASSRDSAAQYF	TGTGCCAGCAGCCGCGACTCCGCTGCGCAGTATTTT
TRBV7-8	TRBD1	.	TRBJ1-2	CASSPQGTVSYGYTF	TGTGCCAGCAGCCCACAAGGGACAGTTAGCTATGGCTACACCTTC
TRBV29-1	.	once	TRBJ1-1	CSVGRVDTEAFF	TGCAGCGTTGGTAGGGTGGACACTGAAGCTTTCTTT
TRBV4-1	TRBD2	.	TRBJ2-1	CASSPGTSETYNEQFF	TGCGCCAGCAGCCCGGGGACTAGCGAAACCTACAATGAGCAGTTCTTC
TRBV7-6	.	.	TRBJ2-7	CASSSCPPGRLLYEQYF	TGTGCCAGCAGCTCCTGCCCACCGGGACGGCTTCTTTACGAGCAGTACTTC